Below are 30 T cell receptor beta chains sequenced from a single sample in a study of T cells after yellow fever vaccination. TCRdb reprocessed the 5' RACE reads via MiXCR and lists one record per CDR3 protein. Of roughly 400,000 distinct CDR3 sequences in the sample, over 15% are singletons; the top ten hold roughly a sixth. Material: PBMCs, obtained before the yellow fever booster vaccination. These receptors originate from a man between 18 and 29 years old who received the YFV17D yellow fever vaccine.

The chain employs TRBV12-3 or TRBV12-4 and TRBJ2-1; 8 bases are shared with TRBD2. V trimming: 4 bases; J trimming: 9 bases; junction bases outside the gene matches: 11. The CDR3 is 15 amino acids. CDR3 sequence: CASSSTAGAVTEQFF. In DNA, the CDR3 is TGTGCCAGCAGTTCCACAGCGGGGGCGGTTACTGAGCAGTTCTTC.

This clonotype was counted between two and nine times. V gene TRBV12-3 or TRBV12-4 combines with J gene TRBJ2-5, with 13 bases that match TRBD2. The CDR3 length is 16 residues. V was pared by 7 bases and J by 1 base, with 6 bases of the junction left unmatched. CDR3 protein: CASTPRLAGGQETQYF. The CDR3 nucleotides read TGTGCCAGCACTCCAAGACTAGCGGGGGGCCAAGAGACCCAGTACTTC.

The chain joins TRBV24-1 to TRBJ2-3, with a tentative D call TRBD2 (6 bases). There are 18 residues in the CDR3. The V and J ends lost 0 bases and 4 bases respectively, with 19 bases between them. Germline CDR1 KGHDR, CDR2 SFDVKD. This CDR3 reads CATSDLEGRGGIADTQYF. CDR3 DNA sequence: TGTGCCACCAGTGATTTGGAGGGTAGGGGAGGAATCGCAGATACGCAGTATTTT.

This clonotype has ten or more counts. V and J are TRBV6-6 and TRBJ1-2; perhaps TRBD1 as D (6 bases). CDR3 length: 16 amino acids. Deletions cut 5 bases from V and 1 base from J, with 17 bases between. Germline V gene lookup returns CDR1 MNHNY and CDR2 SVGAGI (reference sequence). The DNA of the CDR3 is TGTGCCAGCAGTGACGGAGGGGAAGGGGGTAACTATGGCTACACCTTC. Encoded protein: CASSDGGEGGNYGYTF.

V and J are TRBV5-1 and TRBJ2-3; TRBD2 matches 7 bases. The germline gives CDR1 SGHRS, CDR2 YFSETQ. V was clipped by 1 base and J by 0 bases; unmatched bases: 11. The CDR3 spans 18 residues. CDR3 bases: TGCGCCAGCAGCTTGTGGGCTAGCGGTCTTATTAGCACAGATACGCAGTATTTT. This translates into CASSLWASGLISTDTQYF. Filled out from reference TRBV5-1 and TRBJ2-3, the complete variable domain reads KAGVTQTPRYLIKTRGQQVTLSCSPISGHRSVSWYQQTPGQGLQFLFEYFSETQRNKGNFPGRFSGRQFSNSRSEMNVSTLELGDSALYLCASSLWASGLISTDTQYFGPGTRLTVL.

This chain joins TRBV6-4 and TRBJ2-7; D perhaps matches TRBD2 (5 bases). This CDR3 region has 13 residues. Germline CDR1 and CDR2: MRHNA and SNTAGT. Between the trimmed V and J ends, which lost 10 bases and 6 bases, there was a span of 19 bases. CDR3 residues: CATLLPGDCEQYF. CDR3 in DNA: TGTGCCACCCTACTCCCCGGGGATTGCGAGCAGTACTTC.

This chain uses TRBV5-1 with TRBJ1-5, with a possible D match to TRBD1 (5 bases). This CDR3 comprises 13 residues. Per germline, CDR1 SGHRS and CDR2 YFSETQ. The germline V and J ends were trimmed by 4 bases and 5 bases, with 10 bases remaining between them. CDR3 loop: CASSPRGDQPQHF. CDR3 DNA sequence: TGCGCCAGCAGCCCGAGGGGTGATCAGCCCCAGCATTTT.

The rearrangement links TRBV21-1 to TRBJ1-2; TRBD1, as called in the table, went unchecked against the DNA. TRBV21-1 is flagged as a pseudogene. The CDR3 has 13 residues. The chain's CDR3 is CASSKRGFGGYTF. The CDR3 DNA follows: TGTGCCAGCAGCAAAAGGGGATTTGGTGGCTACACCTTC.

The rearrangement uses TRBV6-5 and TRBJ2-3; 7 bases align to TRBD1. The CDR3 is 15 amino acids. In germline, CDR1 is MNHEY, CDR2 SVGAGI. V was pared by 2 bases and J by 2 bases, with 4 bases of the junction left unmatched. The CDR3 DNA reads as TGTGCCAGCAGTTACGGGGACAGAGCCACAGATACGCAGTATTTT. It codes for CASSYGDRATDTQYF.

This clonotype came up many times. V and J are TRBV5-1 and TRBJ2-1; D is unresolved. From germline, CDR1 is SGHRS and CDR2 YFSETQ. There are 11 residues in the CDR3. Trimming cost V 2 bases and J 6 bases, with 3 bases left between them. CDR3 bases: TGCGCCAGCAGCTTAACCAATGAGCAGTTCTTC. Translated: CASSLTNEQFF.

With respect to this clonotype: An end of the junction differs from the germline gene, which may be a read error. This sequence joins TRBV6-6 and TRBJ2-7; the D gene is possibly TRBD2 (6 bases). Germline CDR1 and CDR2: MNHNY and SVGAGI (reference sequence). CDR3 size: 13 residues. The chain's CDR3 is CASSYGGMARKDF. The CDR3 nucleotides are TGTGCCAGCAGTTACGGGGGGATGGCTCGGAAGGACTTC.

This clonotype was counted at least ten times. The chain recombines TRBV20-1 with TRBJ2-7, with D perhaps TRBD2 (5 bases). Germline V gene lookup returns CDR1 DFQATT and CDR2 SNEGSKA (reference sequence). The CDR3 has 14 amino acids. The V and J ends lost 6 bases and 2 bases respectively, with 17 bases between them. CDR3 in amino acids: CSAFLGGPPYEQYF. CDR3 bases: TGCAGTGCCTTTTTAGGAGGTCCCCCCTACGAGCAGTACTTC.

In its sample, this clonotype was seen a few times. The chain recombines TRBV7-9 with TRBJ2-3; weak D call: TRBD2 (6 bases). Germline lookup yields CDR1 SEHNR and CDR2 FQNEAQ (reference sequence). The CDR3 covers 15 residues. Trimming left V 7 bases short and J 0 bases short, with 14 bases between. The CDR3 loop is CASNRRGASTDTQYF. For the CDR3, the DNA is TGTGCCAGCAACAGGCGGGGTGCTAGCACAGATACGCAGTATTTT.

CDR3 region: CAWTRVENEQFF. The CDR3 DNA sequence: TGTGCCTGGACAAGAGTGGAGAATGAGCAGTTCTTC. V usage is TRBV30 and J usage is TRBJ2-1; no firm D call. Germline lookup yields CDR1 GTSNPN and CDR2 SVGIG (reference sequence). The ends were cut back, 4 bases at V and 7 bases at J, with 11 bases in the middle. CDR3 length equals 12 residues.

The table lists this clonotype with a few counts. The chain is built from TRBV10-3 and TRBJ1-5; 11 nucleotides match TRBD1. The V gene end was trimmed by 11 bases and the J gene end by 4 bases; junction bases not matched to a gene: 7. Germline CDR1 ENHRY, CDR2 SYGVKD. CDR3 length equals 14 residues. CDR3 sequence (DNA): TGTGCCCCGGGACGGGACAGGGGGAATCAGCCCCAGCATTTT. It yields the protein CAPGRDRGNQPQHF.

The chain combines TRBV21-1 with TRBJ2-5; whether TRBD2, the table's D call, matches the DNA was not checked. TRBV21-1 represents a pseudogene. This CDR3 is built from 18 residues. CDR3 DNA: TGTGCCAGCAGCAAATTTTGGTCTAGCGGGGGGAAGGTAAAGACCCAGTACTTC. This gives the protein CASSKFWSSGGKVKTQYF.

The chain combines TRBV11-2 with TRBJ1-5; D is unclear. There are 17 residues in the CDR3. Per germline, CDR1 SGHAT and CDR2 FQNNGV. V was clipped by 0 bases and J by 9 bases, with 21 bases between them. The CDR3 here is CASSLELRDTLIRPQHF. DNA for the CDR3: TGTGCCAGCAGCTTAGAATTGCGCGACACCCTCATCCGGCCCCAGCATTTT.

This sequence joins TRBV9 and TRBJ2-3; D call uncertain. Trimming stripped 0 bases from V and 5 bases from J, with 4 bases between. Looked up from germline, CDR1 is SGDLS and CDR2 is YYNGEE. The CDR3 consists of 12 residues. CDR3 loop: CASSVGKDTQYF. The CDR3 DNA is TGTGCCAGCAGCGTAGGCAAAGATACGCAGTATTTT.

The genes are TRBV15 and TRBJ1-5; D is uncertain. The V end was cut by 4 bases, the J end by 1 base, with 17 bases between. CDR1 is LNHNV and CDR2 is YYDKDF in the germline V gene (reference sequence). The CDR3 has 17 amino acids. Written as DNA, the CDR3 is TGTGCCACCAGCATCCTTCATCCCCCCGGCAGCAATCAGCCCCAGCATTTT. This encodes CATSILHPPGSNQPQHF. Full variable domain (missing parts from reference TRBV15 and TRBJ1-5): DAMVIQNPRYQVTQFGKPVTLSCSQTLNHNVMYWYQQKSSQAPKLLFHYYDKDFNNEADTPDNFQSRRPNTSFCFLDIRSPGLGDTAMYLCATSILHPPGSNQPQHFGDGTRLSIL.

This chain connects TRBV6-5 to TRBJ2-2; 7 nucleotides agree with TRBD2. CDR3 size: 16 residues. After removal of 0 bases from V and 4 bases from J, the junction contained 5 bases not matched to a gene. CDR1 MNHEY and CDR2 SVGAGI come from the germline V gene. CDR3: CASSYSGGERTGELFF. The CDR3 region has the DNA TGTGCCAGCAGTTACTCGGGAGGGGAGCGCACCGGGGAGCTGTTTTTT.

The rearrangement uses TRBV5-1 and TRBJ2-1; D may be TRBD1 (6 bases). This CDR3 comprises 17 residues. Germline V lookup: CDR1 SGHRS, CDR2 YFSETQ. The V and J ends lost 0 bases and 7 bases respectively, with 20 bases between them. CDR3 in amino acids: CASSLAHTVRGINEQFF. The CDR3 region has the DNA TGCGCCAGCAGCTTGGCCCACACCGTAAGGGGGATAAATGAGCAGTTCTTC.

This clonotype occurred a few times. CDR3 loop: CASSRHPPRTRENQPQHF. CDR3 sequence (DNA): TGTGCCAGCAGTCGCCATCCCCCCCGAACCAGGGAAAATCAGCCCCAGCATTTT. This chain joins TRBV12-3 or TRBV12-4 and TRBJ1-5; maybe TRBD1 (5 bases). There are 18 residues in the CDR3. Trimming cost V 5 bases and J 4 bases, with 24 bases left between them.

This clonotype was seen a handful of times. The genes are TRBV6-5 and TRBJ1-2; TRBD1 matches 11 bases. The germline CDR1 and CDR2 sequences are MNHEY and SVGAGI. This CDR3 has 15 residues. V was clipped by 2 bases and J by 4 bases; unmatched bases: 3. The CDR3 spells CASSYRGQGAYGYTF. The CDR3 coding sequence is TGTGCCAGCAGTTACCGTGGACAGGGGGCCTATGGCTACACCTTC.

Only a few counts were recorded for this clonotype. The V call is TRBV25-1, the J call TRBJ1-2; tentative D call: TRBD1 (5 bases). CDR1 MGHDK and CDR2 SYGVNS come from the germline V gene. The CDR3 length is 14 residues. V was clipped by 3 bases and J by 8 bases, with 16 bases between them. This chain's CDR3 is CASSDPGRGDGYTF. The CDR3 DNA reads as TGTGCCAGCAGTGACCCCGGACGGGGGGACGGCTACACCTTC.

Many counts were recorded for this clonotype. The chain uses TRBV29-1 and TRBJ1-4; D not resolved. The V gene's germline CDR1 is SQVTM and CDR2 ANQGSEA. Trimming took 3 bases from V and 5 from J, leaving 7 bases between them. The CDR3 has 12 amino acids. In nucleotides, the CDR3 is TGCAGCGTTGAGGGGATAAATGAAAAACTGTTTTTT. This translates into CSVEGINEKLFF.

There are a few counts of this clonotype. Mismatch with germline at one junction end may stem from a read error. The chain has TRBV20-1 and TRBJ1-2; D unresolved. The CDR3 covers 14 residues. CDR1 is DFQATT, CDR2 SNEGSKA, per germline (reference sequence). CDR3 region: CSVRYALESYGYTF. The CDR3 DNA reads TGCAGTGTTAGATATGCCCTGGAGTCCTATGGCTACACCTTC.

The chain uses TRBV12-3 or TRBV12-4 and TRBJ1-2; D may be TRBD1 (5 bases). This CDR3 is 15 amino acids long. Deletions cut 5 bases from V and 7 bases from J, with 20 bases between. The CDR3 coding sequence is TGTGCCAGCAGTCCAATAGCCCAGGGACTCCTTGGCTACACCTTC. The encoded protein is CASSPIAQGLLGYTF.

The CDR3 loop reads CASTEGRRAQGYTF. For the CDR3, the DNA is TGTGCCAGCACCGAGGGACGCAGGGCGCAGGGCTACACCTTC. The V gene is TRBV6-2 or TRBV6-3, the J gene TRBJ1-2, with a weak D call TRBD1 (5 bases). Germline assignment: CDR1 MNHEY and CDR2 SVGEGT. CDR3 length: 14 residues. V dropped 7 bases and J dropped 8 bases, with 20 bases sitting between them.

The chain couples TRBV11-2 to TRBJ2-3; tentative D call: TRBD2 (6 bases). CDR3 size: 16 residues. Germline V CDR1 and CDR2: SGHAT, FQNNGV. Trimming stripped 0 bases from V and 2 bases from J, with 12 bases between. CDR3 bases: TGTGCCAGCAGCTTAGATGTGTGGGGGGACACAGATACGCAGTATTTT. Its protein is CASSLDVWGDTDTQYF.

The CDR3 reads CASSRTGTSSVTDTQYF. Written as DNA, the CDR3 is TGTGCCAGCAGCAGAACCGGGACTAGTTCGGTCACAGATACGCAGTATTTT. The chain links TRBV5-4 to TRBJ2-3; 8 nucleotides line up with TRBD2. Looked up from germline, CDR1 is SGHNT and CDR2 is YYREEE (reference sequence). This CDR3 spans 17 amino acids. The ends lost 4 bases at V and 2 bases at J; junction bases unmatched: 12.